There are many counts of the clone carrying this T cell receptor (beta chain). Sequence at one end of the junction differs from germline and may be a read error. This CDR3 is 11 amino acids long. The germline gives CDR1 GTSNPN, CDR2 SVGIG (reference sequence). The sample originates from a study of blood T cell repertoires in COVID-19. Here immunoSEQ multiplex PCR was the method, and the copy in TCRdb shows in-frame clones only, minus some. The data contain about 230,000 clones, 70% to 90% of them seen just once; the ten biggest clones take up roughly a tenth. The participants were between about 18 and 95 years old and came from 24 US areas.

The sequence was collected from a man aged 30 to 45 who had recovered from COVID-19. Sequenced material: PBMCs or T cells enriched from blood (not recorded which). The genes are TRBV30 and TRBJ1-1; 7 bases fit TRBD1. The CDR3 region is CAWSVRDSPFF. The CDR3 DNA reads as TGTGCCTGGAGTGTAAGGGACAGTCCTTTTTTT.